This TCR beta chain comes out of a study of T-cell memory formation after mild COVID-19 (dated by TCRdb to 2020 to 2023). Regarding the complete study: Most TCR sequence clusters were specific to one of the two donors. In two donors, T-cell clones that expanded and contracted after mild COVID-19 were followed by sequencing TCRalpha and TCRbeta repertoires longitudinally. Two young, previously healthy adult volunteers, one female and one male, were included in the cohort. The investigation overall reported the following: Clones that contracted from day 15 to 85 showed balanced CD4/CD8 phenotypes, whereas a second wave of clones that expanded from day 15 to 37 leaned towards CD4+. The detection of some responding clones in pre-infection memory suggests that pre-existing cross-reactive memory T cells joined the SARS-CoV-2 response. Only a couple of mild cases were covered in the study, and larger cohorts including severe cases with pre-infection samples were considered necessary. Contracting CD4+ clones turned up mainly in the CM and EM memory subsets, whereas EMRA was where CD8+ clones were enriched. The second-wave clones that peaked on day 37 were not confirmed to be SARS-CoV-2 specific.

The germline V gene (reference sequence) gives CDR1 as DFQATT and CDR2 as SNEGSKA. Its CDR3 holds 16 amino acids, cysteine through phenylalanine. Solely the CDR3 DNA is kept, with 48 bases framed from the first base. V was cut back by 0 bases and J by 0 bases, leaving a gap of 13 bases between them. PBMCs were isolated by Ficoll-Paque density gradient centrifugation. Reads for this sample came from an Illumina NovaSeq 6000. Using 5'RACE with constant-segment primers, TCRalpha and TCRbeta cDNA libraries were constructed, with sample barcodes and unique molecular identifiers added in the process. Trizol reagent was used to extract RNA from every sample. Libraries were amplified in two PCR steps, with a second sample barcode and Illumina TruSeq adapters added in the second step. Libraries were sequenced on an Illumina NovaSeq with 2 x 150 bp paired-end reads. The paper's data handling went like this. Demultiplexing of reads and collapsing into UMI-guided consensus sequences were performed with migec v1.2.7. Using mixcr v2.1.11, UMI consensuses were aligned to TRA and TRB V and J templates and then assembled into clonotypes. A clonotype was counted as expanded or contracted only when both edgeR and NoisET called the clonotype significant, with the noise models trained on biological replicates. For edgeR calls, the thresholds were a false discovery rate-adjusted p below 0.01 and a log2 fold-change of 1. As an exploratory analysis of dynamics, max-normalized trajectories of the 1000 most abundant clonotypes were examined with PCA combined with hierarchical clustering. Each responding clone was given a CD4 or CD8 phenotype based on the CD4+ and CD8+ repertoires, which had been sequenced separately. TCRdb redid the processing of the public reads, applying fastp at Q25 and MiXCR, and retained in-frame beta chains. For every CDR3 protein sequence, its rows merge into one entry that carries the most common genes and DNA. The V and J calls and clone size come from TCRdb's table, not from the authors' own analysis. The table for this sample lists around 90,000 distinct CDR3 sequences; 10% to 15% of them were counted only once. The ten largest make up roughly a quarter of the sample.

This clonotype was counted a few times. This receptor's antigen is unknown. No base-level quality is on record; no much larger clone is a single base apart. The sequence was collected from an adult woman who had mild COVID-19 (a few samples of this study predate the infection). The sample titles of this study are shuffled in the database, so cell type and time point are left out; the donor was told from shared clones. Material for sequencing was PBMCs or a T cell subset sorted from them (not recorded which). In this chain, TRBV20-1 is recombined with TRBJ2-3, with the D segment possibly TRBD1 or TRBD2, each aligning over 6 bases. The CDR3 has the sequence CSARDPRGQSTDTQYF. The DNA reads as follows: TGCAGTGCTAGAGATCCCCGGGGGCAGAGCACAGATACGCAGTATTTT.